The rows below give T cell receptor beta chains drawn from one sample of a study of T cell changes during pregnancy in multiple sclerosis. Libraries were prepared by immunoSEQ multiplex PCR; TCRdb keeps only in-frame clonotypes and omits some of them. Among 65,000 to 85,000 clones listed, more than 80% were seen once. Material: peripheral blood, obtained in the first trimester of pregnancy. These TCRs come from a female donor in good health, enrolled as a control in a pregnancy study. CDR3s include the opening cysteine and the closing phenylalanine or tryptophan. D genes are given only for firm matches. Not every row has a clone size; where given, it reads once, few, many or a size class.

cdr3_aa cdr3_nt j_call d_call v_call clone_size
CASSRPDRGPNQPQHF TGCGCCAGCAGCCGTCCTGACAGGGGACCAAATCAGCCCCAGCATTTT TRBJ1-5 TRBD1 TRBV4-1 -
CASSYSVDSMMQFF TGTGCCAGCAGTTACTCAGTCGACTCGATGATGCAGTTCTTC TRBJ2-1 - TRBV6-6 -
CASSLEIGETQYF TGTGCCAGCAGTTTAGAGATCGGAGAGACCCAGTACTTC TRBJ2-5 - TRBV27 -
CASSENPAGAYEQYF TGTGCCAGCAGTGAGAATCCAGCGGGTGCGTACGAGCAGTACTTC TRBJ2-7 - TRBV6-1 -
CASSLVLAGASEQFF TGTGCCAGCAGCTTAGTACTAGCGGGAGCCTCTGAGCAGTTCTTC TRBJ2-1 TRBD2 TRBV7-8 -
CASSFSRGYEQYF TGTGCCAGCAGTTTCTCGCGGGGGTACGAGCAGTACTTC TRBJ2-7 TRBD2 TRBV28 -
CASSYIQGRSWNQPQHF TGTGCCAGCAGTTATATACAGGGTAGGTCATGGAATCAGCCCCAGCATTTT TRBJ1-5 - TRBV28 -
CAIARVATYDEQFF TGTGCCATCGCACGGGTAGCCACTTACGATGAGCAGTTCTTC TRBJ2-1 - TRBV6-1 -
CASSYRQGMNSPLHF TGTGCCAGCAGCTACCGACAGGGAATGAATTCACCCCTCCACTTT TRBJ1-6 TRBD1 TRBV7-2 -
CASAETGNSPLHF TGCGCCAGCGCGGAGACAGGGAATTCACCCCTCCACTTT TRBJ1-6 TRBD1 TRBV5-1 -
CASSIGQGNTEAFF TGTGCCAGCAGCATCGGACAGGGGAACACTGAAGCTTTCTTT TRBJ1-1 TRBD1 TRBV11-3 -
CASRPAGGYYNEQFF TGTGCCAGCAGGCCCGCTGGCGGGTATTACAATGAGCAGTTCTTC TRBJ2-1 - TRBV7-2 -
CASSLPGTGNTEAFF TGTGCCAGCAGTTTACCCGGGACAGGGAACACTGAAGCTTTCTTT TRBJ1-1 TRBD1 TRBV28 -
CASSPQGQANTEAFF TGCGCCAGCAGCCCACAGGGACAAGCGAACACTGAAGCTTTCTTT TRBJ1-1 - TRBV4-3 -
CASSQGVPGLARTDTQYF TGCGCCAGCAGCCAAGGCGTTCCGGGACTAGCTCGAACAGATACGCAGTATTTT TRBJ2-3 TRBD2 TRBV4-1 -
CSARTGEGEQYF TGCAGCGCTCGGACAGGGGAAGGCGAGCAGTACTTC TRBJ2-7 TRBD1 TRBV29-1 -
CASSPLAGTGGYGYTF TGTGCCAGCAGTCCCCTAGCCGGGACAGGGGGATATGGCTACACCTTC TRBJ1-2 TRBD1 TRBV28 -
CASSSRGPTGELFF TGCGCCAGCAGCTCCAGGGGTCCTACCGGGGAGCTGTTTTTT TRBJ2-2 - TRBV5-1 few
CASSLTSNYGYTF TGTGCCAGCAGTTTAACATCTAACTATGGCTACACCTTC TRBJ1-2 - TRBV27 -
CASSLGGSGGAIAYNEQFF TGTGCCAGCAGCTTGGGAGGAAGCGGGGGGGCCATTGCGTACAATGAGCAGTTCTTC TRBJ2-1 TRBD2 TRBV5-4 -
CASSPEGSYSSYEQYF TGTGCCAGCAGCCCAGAAGGGAGTTATAGCTCCTACGAGCAGTACTTC TRBJ2-7 - TRBV11-2 once
CASLGQGGLTNYGYTF TGTGCCAGTCTCGGACAGGGGGGACTAACCAACTATGGCTACACCTTC TRBJ1-2 TRBD1 TRBV19 once
CATSRGRDRDFTEAFF TGTGCCACCAGCCGCGGCCGGGACAGAGATTTCACTGAAGCTTTCTTT TRBJ1-1 TRBD1 TRBV15 -
CASSYKGQGNQPQHF TGTGCCAGCAGTTACAAGGGACAGGGGAATCAGCCCCAGCATTTT TRBJ1-5 TRBD1 TRBV6-5 -
CSSGTDTQYF TGCAGTTCCGGCACAGATACGCAGTATTTT TRBJ2-3 - TRBV20-1 -
CASSSPRAEAFF TGTGCCAGCAGTTCTCCACGGGCTGAAGCTTTCTTT TRBJ1-1 - TRBV2 -
CASSERDRGDHYGYTF TGTGCCAGCAGCGAAAGGGACAGGGGCGACCACTATGGCTACACCTTC TRBJ1-2 TRBD1 TRBV7-8 -
CASSLGQAYQETQYF TGTGCCAGCAGCTTGGGTCAGGCATACCAAGAGACCCAGTACTTC TRBJ2-5 - TRBV5-4 -
CSVEQKLPGTGLGENNSPLHF TGCAGCGTTGAACAAAAGCTCCCCGGGACAGGGTTGGGGGAAAATAATTCACCCCTCCACTTT TRBJ1-6 TRBD1 TRBV29-1 -
CASHSTEAFF TGTGCCAGTCACAGCACTGAAGCTTTCTTT TRBJ1-1 - TRBV19 -
CASEAGTGNYGYTF TGTGCCAGCGAAGCCGGGACAGGAAATTATGGCTACACCTTC TRBJ1-2 TRBD1 TRBV7-8 once
CASSFSWGGAKNIQYF TGTGCCAGCAGCTTCAGTTGGGGGGGGGCCAAAAACATTCAGTACTTC TRBJ2-4 TRBD2 TRBV7-2 -
CASSRGQGLEFDTEAFF TGTGCCAGCAGCAGGGGACAGGGCCTTGAATTCGACACTGAAGCTTTCTTT TRBJ1-1 TRBD1 TRBV5-5 -
CASSSVTRNTEAFF TGTGCCAGCAGTAGCGTGACAAGGAACACTGAAGCTTTCTTT TRBJ1-1 - TRBV11-2 -
CASSGGRDSGNTIYF TGTGCCAGCAGCGGCGGACGGGACTCTGGAAACACCATATATTTT TRBJ1-3 - TRBV9 -
CASSQGPSHQPQHF TGTGCCAGCAGCCAAGGCCCTAGTCATCAGCCCCAGCATTTT TRBJ1-5 - TRBV27 -
CASSSDRGSNYGYTF TGTGCCAGCAGTTCGGACAGGGGGTCTAACTATGGCTACACCTTC TRBJ1-2 TRBD1 TRBV6-6 -
CASSVGQAPWETQYF TGTGCCAGCAGTGTCGGACAGGCTCCCTGGGAGACCCAGTACTTC TRBJ2-5 TRBD1 TRBV6-1 -
CASSEALRGLGELFF TGTGCCAGCAGTGAAGCGCTCCGGGGATTGGGGGAGCTGTTTTTT TRBJ2-2 - TRBV2 -
CASSANRDLGQPQHF TGTGCCAGCAGTGCCAACAGGGACCTCGGGCAGCCCCAGCATTTT TRBJ1-5 - TRBV6-1 -
CASSFVPKRTGELFF TGTGCCAGCAGTTTCGTACCTAAGCGGACCGGGGAGCTGTTTTTT TRBJ2-2 - TRBV27 -
CASSIQEGYPGELFF TGTGCCAGTAGTATACAAGAGGGTTACCCCGGGGAGCTGTTTTTT TRBJ2-2 - TRBV19 -
CASSLDGGAAYNEQFF TGTGCCAGCAGCTTAGATGGTGGGGCAGCCTACAATGAGCAGTTCTTC TRBJ2-1 - TRBV11-3 -
CASSYDSNSYGYTF TGTGCCAGCAGTTACGACAGTAACTCCTATGGCTACACCTTC TRBJ1-2 - TRBV6-5 -
CASSPTGRGNQPQHF TGTGCCAGCTCTCCGACAGGGAGAGGCAATCAGCCCCAGCATTTT TRBJ1-5 TRBD1 TRBV18 -
CASSYGGLTDTQYF TGTGCCAGCAGTTATGGCGGGCTTACAGATACGCAGTATTTT TRBJ2-3 - TRBV6-6 -
CASSLDTGSYEQYF TGTGCCAGCAGCTTAGACACAGGGTCCTACGAGCAGTACTTC TRBJ2-7 - TRBV7-9 -
CASSQTGGRTDTQYF TGTGCCAGTAGTCAAACTGGGGGCCGCACAGATACGCAGTATTTT TRBJ2-3 - TRBV19 -
CASSQTDREWEQYF TGCGCCAGCAGCCAAACGGACAGGGAGTGGGAGCAGTACTTC TRBJ2-7 TRBD1 TRBV4-3 -
CASRDPGEAFF TGTGCCAGCAGGGACCCGGGGGAAGCTTTCTTT TRBJ1-1 - TRBV9 -
CASSLTGSSGANVLTF TGCGCCAGCAGCTTGACAGGTAGCTCTGGGGCCAACGTCCTGACTTTC TRBJ2-6 - TRBV5-1 few
CASSLSSPSNQPQHF TGTGCCAGCAGCTTAAGCTCTCCTAGCAATCAGCCCCAGCATTTT TRBJ1-5 - TRBV7-2 -
CASRRGQNSNQPQHF TGTGCCAGCAGACGGGGACAGAATAGCAATCAGCCCCAGCATTTT TRBJ1-5 TRBD1 TRBV2 -
CASSVDRIKYNEQFF TGTGCCAGCAGCGTGGACAGGATTAAGTACAATGAGCAGTTCTTC TRBJ2-1 TRBD1 TRBV9 -
CASSLADATSGSQETQYF TGTGCCAGCAGCTTAGCGGATGCGACTAGCGGGTCCCAAGAGACCCAGTACTTC TRBJ2-5 TRBD2 TRBV7-9 -
CASSEDGTSPADYGYTF TGTGCCAGCAGTGAAGACGGGACATCCCCCGCCGACTATGGCTACACCTTC TRBJ1-2 - TRBV6-1 -
CSVGPEDRGHEQYF TGCAGCGTCGGGCCGGAGGACAGGGGGCACGAGCAGTACTTC TRBJ2-7 TRBD1 TRBV29-1 -